The clone carrying this TCR beta chain has ten or more counts. The sample comes from a study of T-cell memory formation after mild COVID-19. The length of the CDR3 is 14 residues. Looked up from germline, CDR1 is GTSNPN and CDR2 is SVGIG (reference sequence). J was trimmed by 2 bases and V by 3 bases; bases with no gene match: 3. Amplification by 5'RACE using constant-segment primers produced TCR alpha and TCR beta cDNA libraries that carried sample barcodes and UMIs. TCRdb itself ran the 5' RACE reads through MiXCR, one entry per CDR3 protein. The profile shows roughly 580,000 distinct CDR3 sequences, approximately 18% of them singletons.

This TCR was recovered from an adult woman who had mild COVID-19 (a few samples of this study predate the infection). Cell type and time point are not known. The sample taken for sequencing was PBMCs or a T cell subset sorted from them (not recorded which). The chain employs TRBV30 and TRBJ2-2; 7 nucleotides match TRBD1. The CDR3 here is CAWRTGLNTGELFF. DNA for the CDR3: TGTGCCTGGAGGACAGGGCTCAACACCGGGGAGCTGTTTTTT.